The 12 T cell receptor beta chains given below trace back to one sample, sequenced in a study of response to subunit inactivated influenza vaccine (dated by TCRdb to 2017 to 2018). Library preparation was by RT-PCR. The instrument given in TCRdb is Illumina HiSeq 2500. The public reads were run again by TCRdb, first through fastp at Q25 and then through MiXCR, and only productive beta chains were kept. Every CDR3 protein is listed once, alongside the most common genes and DNA of its rows. This sample comprises about 570,000 distinct CDR3 sequences, roughly 10% of them detected only once. 9.5% to 12% of the sample is held by the ten biggest clonotypes. This same sample was also part of a study on T cells expressing NK-cell markers. As noted in the second study: TCR beta cDNA libraries were made by 5'RACE template switching that added a universal primer site and unique molecular identifiers.

The material sequenced was PBMCs from blood, taken on the day of vaccination. The receptors shown here come from a middle-aged man who received an inactivated influenza vaccine. Donor details come from another sample of the same person, matched by shared clones.

In this sample, this clonotype turned up a few times. The chain uses TRBV20-1 and TRBJ2-1; 13 bases line up with TRBD2. The CDR3 is 15 amino acids. J lost 5 bases, V lost 0 bases, and 1 base had no gene match. Per the germline V gene, CDR1 is DFQATT and CDR2 is SNEGSKA (reference sequence). Written as DNA, the CDR3 is TGCAGTGCTAGAGATGGGACTAGCGGGGACAATGAGCAGTTCTTC. Its translation is CSARDGTSGDNEQFF.

The V call is TRBV7-2, the J call TRBJ2-3; D is unresolved. The germline V gene has CDR1 SGHTA and CDR2 FQGNSA. Deletions cut 0 bases from V and 0 bases from J, with 10 bases between. CDR3 size: 16 residues. The CDR3 region has the DNA TGTGCCAGCAGCTTAGCGCCGGTCCCTAGCACAGATACGCAGTATTTT. Encoded protein: CASSLAPVPSTDTQYF. Based on the CDR3 plus reference TRBV7-2 and TRBJ2-3, the full variable domain is GAGVSQSPSNKVTEKGKDVELRCDPISGHTALYWYRQSLGQGLEFLIYFQGNSAPDKSGLPSDRFSAERTGGSVSTLTIQRTQQEDSAVYLCASSLAPVPSTDTQYFGPGTRLTVL.

The rearrangement links TRBV7-2 to TRBJ2-2; D might be TRBD1 (6 bases). V was pared by 5 bases and J by 4 bases, with 11 bases between. The CDR3 has 14 amino acids. Germline V gene data show CDR1 as SGHTA and CDR2 as FQGNSA. The CDR3 loop reads CASSTQGSTGELFF. CDR3 coding DNA: TGTGCCAGCAGCACACAGGGTTCCACCGGGGAGCTGTTTTTT.

Only a few counts were recorded for this clonotype. The rearrangement links TRBV6-5 to TRBJ1-5, with D unclear. With 3 bases removed from V and 0 bases from J, the gap between germline ends came to 9 bases. Germline lookup yields CDR1 MNHEY and CDR2 SVGAGI. CDR3 size: 15 residues. This CDR3 reads CASSYSLYSNQPQHF. The CDR3 DNA reads as TGTGCCAGCAGTTATAGTCTCTATAGCAATCAGCCCCAGCATTTT.

A few counts support this clonotype. The J gene is TRBJ2-1, the V gene TRBV4-3; 8 positions match TRBD2. The CDR3 is made up of 17 amino acids. Germline CDR1 LGHNA, CDR2 YSLEER. The J segment lost 6 bases and the V segment lost 0 bases, leaving 10 bases of the junction unmatched. The CDR3 sequence: CASSQDLTGGPGNEQFF. The CDR3 nucleotides are TGCGCCAGCAGCCAAGATCTAACGGGGGGGCCTGGCAATGAGCAGTTCTTC.

CDR3 sequence reads: CASSLLLAGLLFSYEQYF. CDR3 nucleotide sequence: TGTGCCAGCAGTTTATTGCTAGCGGGACTCTTATTCTCCTACGAGCAGTACTTC. This chain connects TRBV28 to TRBJ2-7, with 9 bases identical to TRBD2. Germline V gene data show CDR1 as MDHEN and CDR2 as SYDVKM. CDR3 length: 18 residues. J gave up 0 bases and V 1 base, and 10 bases lay outside the gene matches.

The rearrangement uses TRBV7-9 and TRBJ1-6; 7 positions agree with TRBD1. The CDR3 is 15 amino acids. V dropped 5 bases and J dropped 7; count of bases not matched to a gene: 8. The germline V gene has CDR1 SEHNR and CDR2 FQNEAQ (reference sequence). Here the CDR3 DNA reads TGTGCCAGCAGCACACACAGGGGCCGCAATTCACCCCTCCACTTT. Its protein product is CASSTHRGRNSPLHF.

This chain links TRBV4-2 with TRBJ2-2; a possible D gene is TRBD1 (5 bases). This CDR3 comprises 15 residues. V was trimmed by 4 bases and J by 7 bases, leaving 16 bases between them. CDR1 and CDR2 from the germline V gene are LGHNA and YNFKEQ. CDR3 DNA sequence: TGTGCCAGCAGCCCCCGGGCACTCCAGGGCGGGGAGCTGTTTTTT. Its translation is CASSPRALQGGELFF.

This clonotype has just a few counts. The chain carries TRBV10-3 and TRBJ2-3; no definite D call. The CDR3 sequence is 12 residues long. The germline V gene has CDR1 ENHRY and CDR2 SYGVKD. V was cut by 8 bases and J by 0 bases, with 6 bases left in between. DNA for the CDR3: TGTGCCATCGCCCTGAGCACAGATACGCAGTATTTT. This gives the protein CAIALSTDTQYF.

Many counts were recorded for this clonotype. The chain combines TRBV20-1 with TRBJ2-7, with 15 bases aligning to TRBD2. J was trimmed by 3 bases and V by 7 bases; bases with no gene match: 1. CDR3 length equals 13 residues. The germline V gene encodes CDR1 DFQATT and CDR2 SNEGSKA (reference sequence). The CDR3 bases are TGCAGTGGGACTAGCGGGAGGGTCTACGAGCAGTACTTC. Amino acid sequence: CSGTSGRVYEQYF.

This clonotype has at least ten counts. The chain joins TRBV6-5 to TRBJ1-2; D perhaps matches TRBD1 (6 bases). Germline V gene lookup returns CDR1 MNHEY and CDR2 SVGAGI. This CDR3 is built from 18 residues. Deletions cut 6 bases from V and 7 bases from J, with 30 bases between. CDR3 DNA: TGTGCCAGCAGCTTAATGCTTGGACAGCACCCACTCCTCGGTGGCTACACCTTC. This codes for CASSLMLGQHPLLGGYTF.

The CDR3 loop reads CSAFSGKGTQYF. DNA of the CDR3: TGCAGTGCTTTTTCCGGGAAGGGTACGCAGTATTTT. The rearrangement links TRBV20-1 to TRBJ2-3; D is possibly TRBD2 (5 bases). Deletions cut 5 bases from V and 8 bases from J, with 14 bases between. CDR1 DFQATT and CDR2 SNEGSKA come from the germline V gene (reference sequence). There are 12 residues in the CDR3.